A selection of T cell receptor beta chains follows, all from one sample in a study of spatial heterogeneity in lung cancer. TCRdb re-called the 5' RACE reads with MiXCR, one entry per CDR3 protein. The table lists about 26,000 distinct CDR3 sequences, 13% of them singletons, with under 30% in the top ten. Specimen: PBMCs, collected at surgery. Receptor source: a female donor with early-stage non-small cell lung cancer. CDR3s include the opening cysteine and the closing phenylalanine or tryptophan. A D gene is named only where the DNA matches it firmly. A clone size is listed for some rows: how often the clone was seen (once, few, many), or a class if it is expanded.

D | J | V | size | DNA | CDR3
TRBD2 | TRBJ2-1 | TRBV20-1 | NA | TGCAGTGCTAGAGTGTTCGGTCTAGCGGAAGGATCTCGCTACAATGAGCAGTTCTTC | CSARVFGLAEGSRYNEQFF
NA | TRBJ1-5 | TRBV7-2 | NA | TGTGCCAGCAGCCCAGTGCTGACGGACTTCAATCAGCCCCAGCATTTT | CASSPVLTDFNQPQHF
NA | TRBJ1-1 | TRBV4-1 | many | TGCGCCAGCAAACGGACGGTGAACACTGAAGCTTTCTTT | CASKRTVNTEAFF
NA | TRBJ1-2 | TRBV6-5 | many | TGTGCCAGCAGCTACAAGGGGGACTATGGCTACACCTTC | CASSYKGDYGYTF
NA | TRBJ2-5 | TRBV2 | NA | TGTGCCAGCAGATACAATGGCCGGGCCTCGGGCGAGACCCAGTACTTC | CASRYNGRASGETQYF
NA | TRBJ1-1 | TRBV7-2 | many | TGTGCCAGCAACCCATGGTCAGAAGGATCTGAAGCTTTCTTT | CASNPWSEGSEAFF
NA | TRBJ2-1 | TRBV21-1 | few | TGTGCCAGCAGCAAACCAACTAGCGGGAGAATGGATGAGCAGTTCTTC | CASSKPTSGRMDEQFF
NA | TRBJ1-2 | TRBV3-1 | NA | TGTGCCAGCAGCCAAGTCAGTGGCTACACCTTC | CASSQVSGYTF
TRBD1 | TRBJ1-3 | TRBV7-9 | few | TGTGCCAGCAGCGGGGGGACAGCTATATTCTCTGGAAACACCATATATTTT | CASSGGTAIFSGNTIYF
NA | TRBJ2-3 | TRBV27 | many | TGTGCCAGCAGTTTCGGCAGGGCCACAGATACGCAGTATTTT | CASSFGRATDTQYF
NA | TRBJ2-5 | TRBV18 | many | TGTGCCAGCTCACCATTCACAGAACGAGAGACCCAGTACTTC | CASSPFTERETQYF
NA | TRBJ1-5 | TRBV28 | many | TGTGCCAGCAGTTCAGTCCCCGGGGAGGACTTCAATCAGCCCCAGCATTTT | CASSSVPGEDFNQPQHF
TRBD1 | TRBJ2-1 | TRBV5-6 | NA | TGTGCCAGCAGCCCAGGAACCGGGACAGGGTGGATCAGCCGTACCTACAATGAGCAGTTCTTC | CASSPGTGTGWISRTYNEQFF
TRBD1 | TRBJ2-5 | TRBV10-3 | many | TGTGCCATCAGGGGACAGTCGGAGACCCAGTACTTC | CAIRGQSETQYF
NA | TRBJ2-4 | TRBV11-2 | NA | TGTGCCAGCAGCTTAGCGGGCACCTGGGCGTCCAAAAACATTCAGTACTTC | CASSLAGTWASKNIQYF
NA | TRBJ1-2 | TRBV28 | NA | TGTGCCAGTAGATTTTCCGGGATCCGGTATGGCTACACCTTC | CASRFSGIRYGYTF
NA | TRBJ2-1 | TRBV29-1 | many | TGCAGCGTTGAAGGAATTTCAGGCAGGACTTACAATGAGCAGTTCTTC | CSVEGISGRTYNEQFF
NA | TRBJ2-1 | TRBV10-3 | many | TGTGCCATCAGCCTCGGGACACGCTCCTACAATGAGCAGTTCTTC | CAISLGTRSYNEQFF
NA | TRBJ2-2 | TRBV27 | many | TGTGCCAGCAGTTTATTCTGGGGAAGAAGCACAATAAACACCGGGGAGCTGTTTTTT | CASSLFWGRSTINTGELFF
TRBD2 | TRBJ2-2 | TRBV6-2/TRBV6-3 | NA | TGTGCCAGCAGTAAGCCCCCCGGGACTACCACCGGGGAGCTGTTTTTT | CASSKPPGTTTGELFF
NA | TRBJ1-5 | TRBV4-3 | many | TGCGCCAGCAGCCAGACGAGAACGGTAAATCAGCCCCAGCATTTT | CASSQTRTVNQPQHF
NA | TRBJ2-5 | TRBV14 | few | TGTGCCAGCAGCCAAGGACGTAAATTCCAAGAGACCCAGTACTTC | CASSQGRKFQETQYF
TRBD2 | TRBJ2-3 | TRBV28 | NA | TGTGCCAGCAGTTTCCCTATAACTAGCGGGAGGGCCTCAGATACGCAGTATTTT | CASSFPITSGRASDTQYF
TRBD2 | TRBJ2-3 | TRBV9 | many | TGTGCCAGCAGCGCCGGACTAGCGACAGATACGCAGTATTTT | CASSAGLATDTQYF
NA | TRBJ2-3 | TRBV7-8 | many | TGTGCCAGCAGCTTGGGTGCCGGACGGCCGAGCACAGATACGCAGTATTTT | CASSLGAGRPSTDTQYF
TRBD1 | TRBJ1-1 | TRBV28 | few | TGTGCCAGCAGCACTACCGGGACAGGAACGAACACTGAAGCTTTCTTT | CASSTTGTGTNTEAFF
TRBD2 | TRBJ2-1 | TRBV4-1 | many | TGCGCCAGCAGCCTCCTGGGACTAGCGGAGAATGAGCAGTTCTTC | CASSLLGLAENEQFF
NA | TRBJ2-1 | TRBV7-2 | many | TGTGCCAGCAGCTTAGCATCAGACAATGAGCAGTTCTTC | CASSLASDNEQFF
NA | TRBJ1-6 | TRBV27 | once | TGTGCCAGCAGAACCGAAGTGCCTCGTTCACCCCTCCACTTT | CASRTEVPRSPLHF
NA | TRBJ2-1 | TRBV30 | NA | TGTGCCTGGCGTTTAACAGGGCCGGGTACTTTCTTC | CAWRLTGPGTFF
TRBD2 | TRBJ2-3 | TRBV28 | NA | TGTGCCAGCAGTTTCGGCGGGAGCCGAGATACGCAGTATTTT | CASSFGGSRDTQYF
NA | TRBJ2-2 | TRBV19 | medium-sized | TGTGCCAGTAGTACCCAGGGGACCGGGGAGCTGTTTTTT | CASSTQGTGELFF
NA | TRBJ2-2 | TRBV21-1 | many | TGTGCCAGCAGCAATAGGACAGGGAACACCGGGGAGCTGTTTTTT | CASSNRTGNTGELFF
NA | TRBJ2-2 | TRBV5-4 | NA | TGTGCCAGCAGCTTGTTGGCAGGTAGCACCGGGGAGCTGTTTTTT | CASSLLAGSTGELFF
NA | TRBJ2-5 | TRBV11-1 | NA | TGTGCCAGCACAAAGGGATTGCGGGAGACCCAGTACTTC | CASTKGLRETQYF
TRBD2 | TRBJ2-3 | TRBV7-2 | many | TGTGCCAGCAGCTTTAGCGGGGCCACAGATACGCAGTATTTT | CASSFSGATDTQYF
NA | TRBJ1-3 | TRBV9 | many | TGTGCCAGCACCGAAGGACTGGGATACTCTGGAAACACCATATATTTT | CASTEGLGYSGNTIYF
NA | TRBJ2-1 | TRBV4-3 | many | TGCGCCAGCAGCTATCTAGCTAGCTCCTACAATGAGCAGTTCTTC | CASSYLASSYNEQFF
NA | TRBJ2-3 | TRBV20-1 | many | TGCAGTGCTAGAGCCAGCGGCACAGATACGCAGTATTTT | CSARASGTDTQYF
NA | TRBJ2-2 | TRBV6-2/TRBV6-3 | few | TGTGCCAGCTCCCTCTGGGGGGGGCCCGGGGAGCTGTTTTTT | CASSLWGGPGELFF
TRBD2 | TRBJ2-7 | TRBV27 | many | TGTGCCAGCACCCCCTCCGCCGGGACTAACGCCTACGAGCAGTACTTC | CASTPSAGTNAYEQYF
TRBD1 | TRBJ1-1 | TRBV7-6 | many | TGTGCCAGCAGCTCATCCACCCAGGGGGGGGCCACTGAAGCTTTCTTT | CASSSSTQGGATEAFF
NA | TRBJ2-7 | TRBV28 | once | TGTGCCAGCAGTTTATTACCCTACGAGCAGTACTTC | CASSLLPYEQYF
NA | TRBJ1-1 | TRBV2 | many | TGTGCCAGCAGATACGGGACAGAAGCTTTCTTT | CASRYGTEAFF
TRBD2 | TRBJ2-7 | TRBV20-1 | many | TGCAGTGCCGACGGCGCGGCTAGCGGGTCCGTCCAGTACTTC | CSADGAASGSVQYF
TRBD1 | TRBJ1-5 | TRBV6-6 | many | TGTGCCAGCAATCCAACCGGGACAGGGGGTCAGCCCCAGCATTTT | CASNPTGTGGQPQHF
NA | TRBJ1-4 | TRBV7-9 | many | TGTGCCAGCAGCCCTCGGGACATTTCCGCAACTAATGAAAAACTGTTTTTT | CASSPRDISATNEKLFF
TRBD1 | TRBJ1-1 | TRBV5-1 | many | TGCGCCAGCAGCTTGCGAATCGGGACAGGGGGGATGAACACTGAAGCTTTCTTT | CASSLRIGTGGMNTEAFF
NA | TRBJ2-7 | TRBV14 | few | TGTGCCAGCAGCCAGCGCGAGGGATACGAGCAGTACTTC | CASSQREGYEQYF
TRBD1 | TRBJ1-5 | TRBV20-1 | many | TGCAGTGCTAGATGGGACAGGGTCTCAACTCATAGCAATCAGCCCCAGCATTTT | CSARWDRVSTHSNQPQHF
NA | TRBJ1-2 | TRBV4-1 | many | TGCGCCAGCAGCCAAGATGGGGGGACTAATGGCTACACCTTC | CASSQDGGTNGYTF
NA | TRBJ1-5 | TRBV2 | many | TGTGCCAGCAGTGACAACGGATCGACGCATTTT | CASSDNGSTHF
NA | TRBJ2-7 | TRBV30 | many | TGTGCCTGGAGTGTAGGCCAGACAAGCTCCTACGAGCAGTACTTC | CAWSVGQTSSYEQYF
NA | TRBJ2-7 | TRBV4-1 | many | TGCGCCAGCAGCCAAGTTCCCACCCACTACGAGCAGTACTTC | CASSQVPTHYEQYF
NA | TRBJ2-7 | TRBV29-1 | NA | TGCAGCGCTTTATCGGGGCTCTCCTACGAGCAGTACTTC | CSALSGLSYEQYF
NA | TRBJ2-1 | TRBV29-1 | NA | TGCAGCGTGAACGGGGGACCCAATGAGCAGTTCTTC | CSVNGGPNEQFF
NA | TRBJ2-1 | TRBV18 | many | TGTGCCAGCTCACCAGAAATCTCCTACAATGAGCAGTTCTTC | CASSPEISYNEQFF
TRBD2 | TRBJ2-5 | TRBV28 | NA | TGTGCCAGCAGTCCCCCGGGGCTAGCGGGTGCCGAGACCCAGTACTTC | CASSPPGLAGAETQYF
NA | TRBJ2-6 | TRBV7-9 | many | TGTGCCAGCAGCCCCCGTTCGGGCTCTGGGGCCAACGTCCTGACTTTC | CASSPRSGSGANVLTF
TRBD1 | TRBJ2-7 | TRBV30 | many | TGTGCCTGGAGGGGACAGGAGGCCTACGAGCAGTACTTC | CAWRGQEAYEQYF